Each of the 18 T cell receptor beta chains below was sequenced from the same sample in a study of shared clonotypes between healthy human individuals. Assay used: immunoSEQ multiplex PCR; TCRdb lists only in-frame clones, some missing. The sample consists of 450,000 to 700,000 clones, about 95% of them appearing once. Naive CD8 cells lacked CD45RO and underwent positive selection for CCR7, leaving out terminally differentiated effector memory CD45RA+ cells. Sequenced sample: naive CD8+ T cells sorted from blood. The receptors were gathered from a young woman in good health.

The chain couples TRBV19 to TRBJ2-1; 12 positions agree with TRBD2. The germline V gene encodes CDR1 LNHDA and CDR2 SQIVND (reference sequence). The CDR3 extends over 15 amino acids. The trim removed 6 bases at V and 6 bases at J, leaving 6 bases unmatched. The CDR3, as DNA: TGTGCCAGTAGAAACCCTAGCGGGGGGGGCAATGAGCAGTTCTTC. It codes for CASRNPSGGGNEQFF.

The rearrangement links TRBV2 to TRBJ2-3; possibly TRBD2 for D (5 bases). Germline V gene data show CDR1 as SNHLY and CDR2 as FYNNEI. The ends were cut back, 7 bases at V and 2 bases at J, with 13 bases in the middle. CDR3 size: 14 residues. CDR3 nucleotides: TGTGCCAGCATGGAGGCCGGGTTCACAGATACGCAGTATTTT. Translation: CASMEAGFTDTQYF.

This chain links TRBV4-1 with TRBJ2-1; D remains unclear. Between the trimmed V and J ends, which lost 0 bases and 7 bases, there was a span of 10 bases. The CDR3 totals 14 residues. Germline V gene sequence: CDR1 MGHRA, CDR2 YSYEKL. The CDR3 DNA sequence: TGCGCCAGCAGCCAAGAAACGAGTTGGAATGAGCAGTTCTTC. Encoded protein: CASSQETSWNEQFF.

With regard to this clone: Other nucleotide sequences in the sample specify the same CDR3. The gene calls are TRBV2 and TRBJ1-3; 10 nucleotides match TRBD1. This CDR3 spans 14 amino acids. Per the germline V gene, CDR1 is SNHLY and CDR2 is FYNNEI. Trimming took 11 bases from V and 4 from J; bases not matched to a gene: 8. CDR3 amino acids: CACDRGPLGNTIYF. The CDR3 region has the DNA TGTGCCTGCGACAGGGGGCCTCTGGGAAACACCATATATTTT.

Written as DNA, the CDR3 is TGTGCCAGCAGCCCGACCGGGCCAGGGGGCGCGTTGAATGAGCAGTTCTTC. As protein: CASSPTGPGGALNEQFF. The chain employs TRBV13 and TRBJ2-1, with TRBD1 identical over 8 bases. The CDR3 extends over 17 amino acids. Germline CDR1 is PRHDT and CDR2 is FYEKMQ (reference sequence). V dropped 5 bases and J dropped 7; count of bases not matched to a gene: 16.

This chain uses TRBV5-1 with TRBJ1-1; the D is unclear. CDR1 and CDR2 from the germline V gene are SGHRS and YFSETQ. The CDR3 contains 13 residues. The V gene lost 3 bases and the J gene lost 4 bases, with 10 bases spanning the gap. CDR3 in DNA: TGCGCCAGCAGCTCTATCCGCGGCACTGAAGCTTTCTTT. This codes for CASSSIRGTEAFF.

The chain links TRBV4-1 to TRBJ2-4; D is possibly TRBD1 or TRBD2 (5 bases each). The CDR3 has 18 residues. The germline V gene encodes CDR1 MGHRA and CDR2 YSYEKL. The V end was cut by 1 base, the J end by 0 bases, with 16 bases between. This chain's CDR3 is CASSQGRIGARAKNIQYF. The CDR3, as DNA: TGCGCCAGCAGCCAAGGTAGGATCGGGGCCAGAGCCAAAAACATTCAGTACTTC.

This rearrangement joins TRBV7-9 to TRBJ1-2; D not resolved. Between the trimmed V and J ends, which lost 1 base and 8 bases, there was a span of 11 bases. CDR3 length equals 13 residues. The germline gives CDR1 SEHNR, CDR2 FQNEAQ (reference sequence). CDR3 sequence (DNA): TGTGCCAGCAGCTTAGTGGTTCTCCGGGGCTACACCTTC. Translated: CASSLVVLRGYTF.

The table lists this clone with a count of one. The chain couples TRBV6-9 to TRBJ2-5, with 9 bases aligning to TRBD2. V was clipped by 9 bases and J by 5 bases; unmatched bases: 10. Per the germline V gene, CDR1 is MNHGY and CDR2 is SVAAGI. This CDR3 contains 14 residues. The CDR3 nucleotides are TGTGCCAGGGGGCCAGCGGGAGGTCCCGAGACCCAGTACTTC. It is translated as CARGPAGGPETQYF.

CDR3 region: CASSEQGTGELFF. The CDR3 nucleotides are TGTGCCAGCAGCGAGCAGGGTACCGGGGAGCTGTTTTTT. The rearrangement links TRBV9 to TRBJ2-2, with D possibly TRBD1 on 5 matching bases. The CDR3 is made up of 13 amino acids. In germline, CDR1 is SGDLS, CDR2 YYNGEE. Trimming removed 3 bases at V and 5 bases at J, with 8 bases between.

The chain recombines TRBV5-6 with TRBJ1-2; D unresolved. The CDR3 covers 12 residues. Looked up from germline, CDR1 is SGHDT and CDR2 is YYEEEE. Trimming cost V 2 bases and J 8 bases, with 10 bases left between them. CDR3 bases: TGTGCCAGCAGCTTTGGAAATGGGGGCTACACCTTC. As protein: CASSFGNGGYTF.

This sequence joins TRBV13 and TRBJ2-3; 8 bases align to TRBD2. Trimming removed 5 bases from V and 4 bases from J; junction bases left unmatched: 5. CDR3 size: 14 residues. In germline, CDR1 is PRHDT, CDR2 FYEKMQ (reference sequence). The CDR3 spells CASSPGLAADTQYF. DNA for the CDR3: TGTGCCAGCAGCCCCGGACTAGCTGCAGATACGCAGTATTTT.

The rearrangement joins TRBV27 to TRBJ2-7; the D gene is possibly TRBD2 (6 bases). The CDR3 loop spans 14 amino acids. V lost 3 bases to trimming and J lost 0 bases, with 9 bases between them. Per the germline V gene, CDR1 is MNHEY and CDR2 is SMNVEV (reference sequence). The CDR3 DNA follows: TGTGCCAGCAGTTTGGGGGGACCCTCCTACGAGCAGTACTTC. This translates into CASSLGGPSYEQYF.

In its sample, this clone was seen once. The rearrangement joins TRBV29-1 to TRBJ2-7; D perhaps matches TRBD1 (5 bases). Trimming took 2 bases from V and 3 from J, leaving 8 bases between them. The CDR3 contains 12 residues. Germline lookup yields CDR1 SQVTM and CDR2 ANQGSEA. CDR3 loop: CSVETRDYEQYF. In nucleotides, the CDR3 is TGCAGCGTTGAAACCAGGGACTACGAGCAGTACTTC.

This clone is a singleton in its sample. This chain uses TRBV2 with TRBJ1-3; TRBD1 might be the D (5 bases). CDR3 length equals 12 residues. The germline V gene encodes CDR1 SNHLY and CDR2 FYNNEI. The germline V and J ends were trimmed by 7 bases and 4 bases, with 8 bases remaining between them. In DNA form, the CDR3 reads TGTGCCAGCACCGGGGGGGGAAACACCATATATTTT. Its protein is CASTGGGNTIYF.

The genes are TRBV9 and TRBJ2-7; D is possibly TRBD2 (5 bases). V lost 4 bases to trimming and J lost 3 bases, with 11 bases between them. The CDR3 runs to 13 residues. The V gene's germline CDR1 is SGDLS and CDR2 YYNGEE. The CDR3 protein is CASSPGSDYEQYF. The DNA of the CDR3 is TGTGCCAGCAGCCCTGGGAGTGACTACGAGCAGTACTTC.

In this sample, this clone turned up once. The V call is TRBV7-2, the J call TRBJ2-7, with D unresolved. The CDR3 consists of 14 residues. Per the germline V gene, CDR1 is SGHTA and CDR2 is FQGNSA. V lost 1 base to trimming and J lost 2 bases, with 9 bases between them. The CDR3 spells CASSLELQTYEQYF. The CDR3 nucleotides read TGTGCCAGCAGCTTAGAATTACAGACCTACGAGCAGTACTTC.

The chain employs TRBV13 and TRBJ2-7; 10 positions match TRBD1. Germline lookup yields CDR1 PRHDT and CDR2 FYEKMQ (reference sequence). V lost 5 bases to trimming and J lost 3 bases; unmatched junction nucleotides: 10. There are 16 residues in the CDR3. CDR3 nucleotides: TGTGCCAGCAGCACGCCCCGACAGGGGGCTGGCTACGAGCAGTACTTC. It specifies CASSTPRQGAGYEQYF.